The 26 T cell receptor beta chains presented below share a single source sample, sequenced in a study of blood T cells in healthy people across ages. A J-beta primer mix and a sample-barcoded 5' primer were used in a second PCR of about 6 to 12 cycles. TCRdb analysed the 5' RACE reads with MiXCR anew, one entry per CDR3 protein. Of 850,000 to 1,300,000 distinct CDR3 sequences listed, more than 40% are singletons. Sequencing was done on a sample of blood. The receptors were gathered from a woman aged 55-75 years in good health.

The chain has TRBV10-2 and TRBJ2-5, with D possibly being TRBD1 or TRBD2 (5 bases each). Germline V gives CDR1 WSHSY, CDR2 SAAADI. The CDR3 length is 12 residues. The germline V and J ends were trimmed by 4 bases and 9 bases, with 12 bases remaining between them. The CDR3 nucleotides read TGCGCCAGCAGTGGTGGGCAGGGAGCCCAGTACTTC. This codes for CASSGGQGAQYF.

The chain employs TRBV4-3 and TRBJ2-2; maybe TRBD1 (6 bases). The germline V gene has CDR1 LGHNA and CDR2 YSLEER. The length of the CDR3 is 15 residues. V was clipped by 1 base and J by 1 base, with 7 bases between them. The CDR3 region has the DNA TGCGCCAGCAGCCAAGCAGGGGTGAACACCGGGGAGCTGTTTTTT. This sequence encodes CASSQAGVNTGELFF.

This clonotype was seen more than once but under ten times. The chain couples TRBV20-1 to TRBJ2-7; unclear D gene. The CDR3 is made up of 13 amino acids. Germline loops: CDR1 DFQATT, CDR2 SNEGSKA (reference sequence). Trimming left V 3 bases short and J 0 bases short, with 9 bases between. CDR3 bases: TGCAGTGCTAGTAAACAGCCCTCCTACGAGCAGTACTTC. It codes for CSASKQPSYEQYF.

The chain couples TRBV30 to TRBJ2-1; 9 nucleotides line up with TRBD1. This CDR3 comprises 14 residues. Trimming at V came to 5 bases and at J to 2 bases, leaving 4 bases not matched to a gene. Germline V CDR1 and CDR2: GTSNPN, SVGIG (reference sequence). The CDR3 loop reads CAWAQGAAYNEQFF. As DNA, the CDR3 is TGTGCCTGGGCACAGGGGGCTGCCTACAATGAGCAGTTCTTC.

This clonotype has only a few counts. The chain couples TRBV5-1 to TRBJ2-4; D could derive from TRBD1 or TRBD2 (5 bases each). The CDR3 totals 15 residues. CDR1 SGHRS and CDR2 YFSETQ come from the germline V gene. Trimming removed 5 bases from V and 13 bases from J, with 25 bases in between. CDR3 loop: CASSPITGPTGEQYF. CDR3 DNA: TGCGCCAGCAGTCCAATCACGGGACCCACCGGGGAGCAGTACTTC.

V and J are TRBV5-1 and TRBJ1-4; 10 bases map to TRBD1. This CDR3 spans 14 amino acids. The V segment lost 4 bases and the J segment 7 bases; nucleotides outside the gene matches: 4. CDR1 SGHRS and CDR2 YFSETQ come from the germline V gene. CDR3 region: CASSPDRGGEKLFF. CDR3 nucleotide sequence: TGCGCCAGCAGCCCGGACAGGGGGGGTGAAAAACTGTTTTTT.

The table lists this clonotype with a few counts. The chain combines TRBV12-3 or TRBV12-4 with TRBJ2-1; D is perhaps TRBD2 (5 bases). The V end was cut by 3 bases, the J end by 3 bases, with 12 bases between. The CDR3 spans 15 residues. The CDR3 coding sequence is TGTGCCAGCAGTTTTGGGGAGTCGATCTACAATGAGCAGTTCTTC. Translated, it gives CASSFGESIYNEQFF.

This clonotype showed up many times. This sequence joins TRBV20-1 and TRBJ2-5; 7 bases are shared with TRBD2. This CDR3 is built from 12 residues. Germline loops: CDR1 DFQATT, CDR2 SNEGSKA (reference sequence). V shed 3 bases and J 5 bases; nucleotides not matched to a gene: 3. The CDR3 DNA follows: TGCAGTGCTAGGGGAGGGCGGGAGACCCAGTACTTC. Amino acid sequence: CSARGGRETQYF.

This clonotype has a handful of counts. The chain recombines TRBV14 with TRBJ1-2; no firm D call. V shed 1 base and J shed 8 bases, with 20 bases lying between them. The CDR3 covers 16 residues. Per the germline V gene, CDR1 is SGHDN and CDR2 is FVKESK. CDR3 sequence: CASSQARDRITGGYTF. The CDR3 DNA sequence: TGTGCCAGCAGCCAAGCCCGCGACCGCATTACGGGAGGCTACACCTTC.

The chain is built from TRBV3-1 and TRBJ1-2; no clear D. With 0 bases removed from V and 5 bases from J, the gap between germline ends came to 10 bases. Germline V gene sequence: CDR1 LGHDT, CDR2 YNNKEL (reference sequence). The CDR3 length is 14 residues. CDR3 amino acids: CASSQDRIGYGYTF. The DNA for the CDR3 is TGTGCCAGCAGCCAAGATCGAATAGGGTATGGCTACACCTTC.

The J gene is TRBJ1-3, the V gene TRBV20-1; D is ambiguous. Trimming pared 0 bases from V and 8 bases from J, leaving 11 bases between. CDR1 and CDR2 (germline): DFQATT, SNEGSKA (reference sequence). The CDR3 is 13 amino acids. The CDR3 DNA reads TGCAGTGCTAGAGATCTTCGGGGATACACCATATATTTT. The encoded protein is CSARDLRGYTIYF.

This sequence joins TRBV29-1 and TRBJ2-5; D is perhaps TRBD1 (6 bases). The CDR3 extends over 15 amino acids. Per the germline V gene, CDR1 is SQVTM and CDR2 is ANQGSEA. V lost 4 bases and J 2 bases, leaving 17 bases between the germline ends. DNA for the CDR3: TGCAGCGTTGCGGAAAGGAAGGGGACACAAGAGACCCAGTACTTC. Its translation: CSVAERKGTQETQYF.

This clonotype was recorded many times. V and J are TRBV3-1 and TRBJ2-1; tentative D call: TRBD2 (6 bases). V dropped 6 bases and J dropped 2 bases, with 14 bases sitting between them. In germline, CDR1 is LGHDT, CDR2 YNNKEL (reference sequence). CDR3 size: 15 residues. The CDR3 region is CASRALADTYNEQFF. The CDR3 DNA follows: TGTGCCAGCAGGGCGTTAGCGGATACCTACAATGAGCAGTTCTTC.

The rearrangement joins TRBV18 to TRBJ2-1, with a possible D match to TRBD2 (5 bases). Per the germline V gene, CDR1 is KGHSH and CDR2 is LQKENI. The CDR3 contains 17 residues. Trimming took 6 bases from V and 0 from J, leaving 18 bases between them. The CDR3 is CASSRPGIPSSYNEQFF. CDR3 nucleotide sequence: TGTGCCAGCTCGCGACCGGGGATCCCCAGCTCCTACAATGAGCAGTTCTTC. Full variable domain (missing parts from reference TRBV18 and TRBJ2-1): NAGVMQNPRHLVRRRGQEARLRCSPMKGHSHVYWYRQLPEEGLKFMVYLQKENIIDESGMPKERFSAEFPKEGPSILRIQQVVRGDSAAYFCASSRPGIPSSYNEQFFGPGTRLTVL.

In its sample, this clonotype was seen a few times. The rearrangement links TRBV7-2 to TRBJ2-3; no clear D gene. There are 14 residues in the CDR3. The germline V and J ends were trimmed by 4 bases and 7 bases, with 15 bases remaining between them. Germline V CDR1 and CDR2: SGHTA, FQGNSA. CDR3 protein: CASSSTPSRHTQYF. CDR3 DNA sequence: TGTGCCAGCAGCTCTACCCCCTCAAGACATACGCAGTATTTT.

Worth noting for this clonotype: The junction does not match germline at one end; this may be a read error. This chain connects TRBV7-9 to TRBJ2-7; no clear D gene. The germline V gene encodes CDR1 SEHNR and CDR2 FQNEAQ (reference sequence). This CDR3 spans 17 amino acids. CDR3 in amino acids: CASSDNNQAPALYERYF. For the CDR3, the DNA is TGTGCCAGCAGCGATAACAACCAGGCTCCCGCCCTCTACGAGCGGTACTTC.

The chain uses TRBV20-1 and TRBJ1-2; D is uncertain. Deletions cut 6 bases from V and 7 bases from J, with 15 bases between. CDR1 is DFQATT, CDR2 SNEGSKA, per germline (reference sequence). The CDR3 totals 12 residues. The DNA for the CDR3 is TGCAGTGCCCTCTCTGACGGCTGTGGCTACACCTTC. Its translation is CSALSDGCGYTF.

This clonotype was observed a single time. The rearrangement uses TRBV29-1 and TRBJ2-1; 10 bases agree with TRBD2. Germline CDR1 is SQVTM and CDR2 is ANQGSEA. V dropped 0 bases and J dropped 9; count of bases not matched to a gene: 8. The CDR3 runs to 15 residues. CDR3 DNA: TGCAGCGTTGAAGATCCAGCGGGGGGGCCAGGTGAGCAGTTCTTC. It is translated as CSVEDPAGGPGEQFF.

The chain employs TRBV12-3 or TRBV12-4 and TRBJ2-1; 12 bases match TRBD2. The J segment lost 2 bases and the V segment lost 5 bases, leaving 13 bases of the junction unmatched. The CDR3 spans 19 residues. Here the CDR3 DNA reads TGTGCCAGCAGTCCGCCGAGGCTAGCGGGAGGGCGGACCTACAATGAGCAGTTCTTC. It translates to CASSPPRLAGGRTYNEQFF.

There are a few counts of this clonotype. CDR3 in amino acids: CASSHLPLLAGITDTQYF. DNA for the CDR3: TGCGCCAGCAGCCATCTCCCCCTCCTAGCGGGGATCACAGATACGCAGTATTTT. The chain couples TRBV4-1 to TRBJ2-3; 9 bases match TRBD2. The CDR3 extends over 18 amino acids. Trimming took 3 bases from V and 2 from J; bases not matched to a gene: 12. Germline V gives CDR1 MGHRA, CDR2 YSYEKL.

This clonotype has a handful of counts. The chain carries TRBV11-2 and TRBJ1-1; the D gene is possibly TRBD1 (6 bases). The CDR3 extends over 16 amino acids. The germline V gene encodes CDR1 SGHAT and CDR2 FQNNGV. Trimming took off 1 base at V and 1 base at J, with 13 bases between the two ends. The CDR3 spells CASSLVGARRNTEAFF. DNA for the CDR3: TGTGCCAGCAGCTTAGTGGGGGCGCGGAGGAACACTGAAGCTTTCTTT.

CDR3 in amino acids: CSASGTGSNYGYTF. The CDR3, as DNA: TGCAGTGCTTCCGGGACAGGGTCGAACTATGGCTACACCTTC. The genes are TRBV20-1 and TRBJ1-2; 9 bases are shared with TRBD1. V dropped 5 bases and J dropped 2; count of bases not matched to a gene: 6. The CDR3 length is 14 residues. The germline V gene encodes CDR1 DFQATT and CDR2 SNEGSKA (reference sequence).

The chain uses TRBV4-2 and TRBJ2-1, with D possibly TRBD1 on 5 matching bases. The CDR3 runs 13 residues. Per germline, CDR1 LGHNA and CDR2 YNFKEQ. The V gene lost 3 bases and the J gene lost 6 bases, with 9 bases spanning the gap. CDR3 sequence reads: CASSQGRTNEQFF. For the CDR3, the DNA is TGTGCCAGCAGCCAGGGGCGTACCAATGAGCAGTTCTTC.

V gene TRBV20-1 combines with J gene TRBJ2-1, with TRBD1 matching 7 bases. V shed 0 bases, J shed 8 bases, and the junction held 10 bases outside the gene matches. The germline gives CDR1 DFQATT, CDR2 SNEGSKA (reference sequence). This CDR3 has 15 amino acids. The CDR3 sequence is CSARETGIRRYEQFF. CDR3 bases: TGCAGTGCTAGAGAGACAGGGATCCGTAGGTATGAGCAGTTCTTC.

Here the CDR3 reads CATSRDRSGNEQFF. The CDR3 DNA reads TGTGCCACCAGCAGAGATCGGTCCGGCAATGAGCAGTTCTTC. The chain joins TRBV15 to TRBJ2-1, with D unresolved. Germline assignment: CDR1 LNHNV and CDR2 YYDKDF (reference sequence). This CDR3 is 14 amino acids long. Trimming cost V 0 bases and J 6 bases, with 9 bases left between them.

The chain is built from TRBV4-2 and TRBJ1-6; no clear D gene. The CDR3 loop spans 14 amino acids. Trimming pared 4 bases from V and 5 bases from J, leaving 9 bases between. Germline CDR1 and CDR2: LGHNA and YNFKEQ. The CDR3 DNA reads TGTGCCAGCAGCCCAAGTAGGGATAATTCACCCCTCCACTTT. It yields the protein CASSPSRDNSPLHF.